These 5 T cell receptor beta chains originate from one sample sequenced in a study of T cells expressing NK-cell markers (TCRdb year 2020). To prepare the library, 5' RACE was applied. This sample was sequenced with an Illumina HiSeq 2000. TCRdb reprocessed the reads, so every CDR3 protein sequence counts as one entry and DNA is not shown. The table of this sample itemizes around 550,000 distinct CDR3 sequences. The biggest ten clones account for roughly 3.5% of the sample. Material: blood T cells: a sorted CD56 or NKG2C T cell subset, CD4+ or CD8+ T cells, or bulk PBMC T cells (not recorded which). These receptors came from a man younger than 30 in good health. Donor details come from another sample of the same person, matched by shared clones.

This rearrangement joins TRBV5-5 to TRBJ1-1. Germline V gives CDR1 SGHKS, CDR2 YYEKEE (reference sequence). The CDR3 is 12 amino acids. The CDR3 sequence: CASSQQPTEAFF.

The genes are TRBV9 and TRBJ2-1; TCRdb calls TRBD2, which cannot be checked without DNA. The CDR3 is 16 residues long. Germline lookup yields CDR1 SGDLS and CDR2 YYNGEE. The chain's CDR3 is CASSVEPAGGYNEQFF.

The chain joins TRBV20-1 to TRBJ2-1; TCRdb outputs TRBD2, but without DNA this stays unchecked. The germline gives CDR1 DFQATT, CDR2 SNEGSKA (reference sequence). This CDR3 has 17 residues. CDR3 loop: CSARVILAGGSGNEQFF.

The chain uses TRBV7-2 and TRBJ2-1; TCRdb designates TRBD2, a call that cannot be tested without DNA. The germline V gene has CDR1 SGHTA and CDR2 FQGNSA. The CDR3 has 15 amino acids. CDR3: CASSSGLPGANEQFF.

The chain couples TRBV10-2 to TRBJ2-1; the D gene TCRdb calls, TRBD1, cannot be checked with no DNA. This CDR3 contains 14 residues. Germline-derived CDR1 and CDR2 are WSHSY and SAAADI. The CDR3 sequence: CASSDGGFVDEQFF.